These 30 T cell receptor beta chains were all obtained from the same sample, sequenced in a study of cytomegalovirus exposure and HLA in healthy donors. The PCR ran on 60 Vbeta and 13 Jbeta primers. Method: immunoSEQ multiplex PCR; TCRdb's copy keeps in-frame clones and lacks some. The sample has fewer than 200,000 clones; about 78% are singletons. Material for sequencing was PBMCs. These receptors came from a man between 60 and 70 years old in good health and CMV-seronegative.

In DNA, the CDR3 is TGTGCCAGCAGCGGCCTAGGGACAGGGCGGACAGAGACCCAGTACTTC. It yields the protein CASSGLGTGRTETQYF. The chain carries TRBV9 and TRBJ2-5; 9 bases agree with TRBD1. The CDR3 extends over 16 amino acids. J lost 4 bases, V lost 3 bases, and 10 bases had no gene match. Germline V gives CDR1 SGDLS, CDR2 YYNGEE.

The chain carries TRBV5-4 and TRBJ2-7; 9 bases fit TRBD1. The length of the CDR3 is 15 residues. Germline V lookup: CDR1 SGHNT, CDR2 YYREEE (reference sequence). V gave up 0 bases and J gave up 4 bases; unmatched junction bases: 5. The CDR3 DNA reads TGTGCCAGCAGCTTGGACCGACAGGGGGGTTACGAGCAGTACTTC. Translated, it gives CASSLDRQGGYEQYF.

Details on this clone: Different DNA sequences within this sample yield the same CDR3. CDR3 region: CASRSGFSGANVLTF. The CDR3 DNA reads as TGTGCCAGCAGATCGGGGTTCTCTGGGGCCAACGTCCTGACTTTC. The chain is built from TRBV14 and TRBJ2-6; a possible D gene is TRBD2 (5 bases). This CDR3 has 15 amino acids. Germline V lookup: CDR1 SGHDN, CDR2 FVKESK. Trimming removed 6 bases from V and 0 bases from J, with 9 bases in between.

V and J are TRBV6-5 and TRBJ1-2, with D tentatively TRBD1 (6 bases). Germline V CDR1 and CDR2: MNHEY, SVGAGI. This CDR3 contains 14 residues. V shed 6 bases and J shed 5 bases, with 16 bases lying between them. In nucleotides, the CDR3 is TGTGCCAGCAGACTTCAGGGGCTAGGGTATGGCTACACCTTC. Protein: CASRLQGLGYGYTF.

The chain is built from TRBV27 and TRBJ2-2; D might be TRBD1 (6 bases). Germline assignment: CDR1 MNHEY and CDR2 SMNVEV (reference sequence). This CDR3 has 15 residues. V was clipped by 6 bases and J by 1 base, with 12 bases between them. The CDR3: CASSPRGRNTGELFF. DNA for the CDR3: TGTGCCAGCAGCCCCAGGGGTAGGAACACCGGGGAGCTGTTTTTT.

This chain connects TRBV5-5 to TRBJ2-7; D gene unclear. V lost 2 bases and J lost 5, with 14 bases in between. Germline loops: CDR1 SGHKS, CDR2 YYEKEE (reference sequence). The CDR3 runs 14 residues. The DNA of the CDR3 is TGTGCCAGCAGCTTAAGACCGAACCGGGACGAGCAGTACTTC. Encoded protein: CASSLRPNRDEQYF. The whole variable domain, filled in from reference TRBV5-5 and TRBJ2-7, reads DAGVTQSPTHLIKTRGQQVTLRCSPISGHKSVSWYQQVLGQGPQFIFQYYEKEERGRGNFPDRFSARQFPNYSSELNVNALLLGDSALYLCASSLRPNRDEQYFGPGTRLTVT.

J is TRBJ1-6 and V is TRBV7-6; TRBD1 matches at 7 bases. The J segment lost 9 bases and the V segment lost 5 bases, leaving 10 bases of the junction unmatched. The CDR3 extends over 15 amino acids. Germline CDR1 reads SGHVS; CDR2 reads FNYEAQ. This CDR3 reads CASSKTDRESSPLHF. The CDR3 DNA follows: TGTGCCAGCAGCAAAACCGACAGGGAAAGTTCACCCCTCCACTTT.

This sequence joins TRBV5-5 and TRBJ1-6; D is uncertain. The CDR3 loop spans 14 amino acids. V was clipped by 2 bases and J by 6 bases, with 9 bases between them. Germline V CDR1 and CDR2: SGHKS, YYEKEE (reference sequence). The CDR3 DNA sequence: TGTGCCAGCAGCTTTGGCAGTCCTAATTCACCCCTCCACTTT. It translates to CASSFGSPNSPLHF.

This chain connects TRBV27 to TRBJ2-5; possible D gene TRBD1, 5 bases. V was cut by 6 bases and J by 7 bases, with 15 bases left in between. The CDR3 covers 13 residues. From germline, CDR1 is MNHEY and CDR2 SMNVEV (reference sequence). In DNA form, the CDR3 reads TGTGCCAGCAGCCCCAGGGCTCATACGACCCAGTACTTC. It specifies CASSPRAHTTQYF.

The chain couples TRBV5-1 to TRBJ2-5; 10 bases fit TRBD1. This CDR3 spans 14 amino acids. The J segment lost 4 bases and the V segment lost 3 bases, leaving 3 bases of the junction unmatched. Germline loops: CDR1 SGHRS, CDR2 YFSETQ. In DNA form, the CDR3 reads TGCGCCAGCAGCTGGGACAGGGGCAGAGAGACCCAGTACTTC. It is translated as CASSWDRGRETQYF.

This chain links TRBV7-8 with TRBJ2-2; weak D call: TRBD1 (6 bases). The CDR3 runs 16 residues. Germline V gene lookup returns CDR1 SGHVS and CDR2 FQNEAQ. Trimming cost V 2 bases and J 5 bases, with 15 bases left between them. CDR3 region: CASSLLQGLLTGELFF. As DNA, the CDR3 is TGTGCCAGCAGCTTATTACAGGGATTGTTGACCGGGGAGCTGTTTTTT.

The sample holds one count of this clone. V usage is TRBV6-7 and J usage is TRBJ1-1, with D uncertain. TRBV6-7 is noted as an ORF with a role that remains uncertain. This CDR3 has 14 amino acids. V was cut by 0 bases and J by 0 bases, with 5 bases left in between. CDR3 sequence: CASSYSQMNTEAFF. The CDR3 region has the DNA TGTGCCAGCAGTTACTCCCAGATGAACACTGAAGCTTTCTTT.

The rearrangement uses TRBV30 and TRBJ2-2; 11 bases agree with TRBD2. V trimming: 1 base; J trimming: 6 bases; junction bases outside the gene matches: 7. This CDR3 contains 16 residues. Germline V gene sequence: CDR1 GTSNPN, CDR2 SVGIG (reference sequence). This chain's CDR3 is CAWSASLAGVSGELFF. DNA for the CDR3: TGTGCCTGGAGTGCCTCACTAGCGGGAGTATCCGGGGAGCTGTTTTTT. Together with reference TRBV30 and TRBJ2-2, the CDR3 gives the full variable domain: SQTIHQWPATLVQPVGSPLSLECTVEGTSNPNLYWYRQAAGRGLQLLFYSVGIGQISSEVPQNLSASRPQDRQFILSSKKLLLSDSGFYLCAWSASLAGVSGELFFGEGSRLTVL.

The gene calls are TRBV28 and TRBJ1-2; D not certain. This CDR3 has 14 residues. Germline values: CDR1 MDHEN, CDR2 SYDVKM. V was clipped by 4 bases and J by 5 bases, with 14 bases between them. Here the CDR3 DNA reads TGTGCCAGCAGTTCTCTCTTAGAAACTTATGGCTACACCTTC. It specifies CASSSLLETYGYTF.

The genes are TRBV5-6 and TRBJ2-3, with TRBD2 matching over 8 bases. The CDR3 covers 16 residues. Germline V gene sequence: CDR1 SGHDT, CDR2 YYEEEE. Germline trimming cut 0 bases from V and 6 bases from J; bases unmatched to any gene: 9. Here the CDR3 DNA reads TGTGCCAGCAGCTTGGAGGTCGGGAGGGCCTCGGATACGCAGTATTTT. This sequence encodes CASSLEVGRASDTQYF. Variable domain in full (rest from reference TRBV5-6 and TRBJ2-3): DAGVTQSPTHLIKTRGQQVTLRCSPKSGHDTVSWYQQALGQGPQFIFQYYEEEERQRGNFPDRFSGHQFPNYSSELNVNALLLGDSALYLCASSLEVGRASDTQYFGPGTRLTVL.

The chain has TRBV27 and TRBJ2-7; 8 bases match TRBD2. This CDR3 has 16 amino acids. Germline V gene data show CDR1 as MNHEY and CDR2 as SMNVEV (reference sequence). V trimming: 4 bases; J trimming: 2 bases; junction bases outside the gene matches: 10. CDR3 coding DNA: TGTGCCAGCAGTTCGACGCCGGGACTAGGTCCCTACGAGCAGTACTTC. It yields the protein CASSSTPGLGPYEQYF.

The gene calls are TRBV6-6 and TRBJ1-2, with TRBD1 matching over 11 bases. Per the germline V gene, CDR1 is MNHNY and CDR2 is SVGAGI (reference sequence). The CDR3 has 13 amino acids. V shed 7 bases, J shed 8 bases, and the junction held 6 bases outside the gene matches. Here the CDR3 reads CASTGGTGGGYTF. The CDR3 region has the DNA TGTGCCAGCACCGGCGGGACAGGGGGAGGCTACACCTTC.

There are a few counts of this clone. The CDR3 protein is CASSLAGTDTQYF. CDR3 in DNA: TGTGCCAGCTCTCTAGCAGGCACAGATACGCAGTATTTT. The V call is TRBV2, the J call TRBJ2-3; a weak D match, TRBD2 (5 bases). This CDR3 region has 13 residues. Trimming left V 8 bases short and J 1 base short, with 10 bases between. In germline, CDR1 is SNHLY, CDR2 FYNNEI.

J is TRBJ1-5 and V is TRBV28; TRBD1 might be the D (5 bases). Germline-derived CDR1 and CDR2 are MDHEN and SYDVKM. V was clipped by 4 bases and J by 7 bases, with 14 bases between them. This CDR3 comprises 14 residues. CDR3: CASSSGLVAQPQHF. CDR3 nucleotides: TGTGCCAGCAGTTCGGGACTGGTGGCCCAGCCCCAGCATTTT.

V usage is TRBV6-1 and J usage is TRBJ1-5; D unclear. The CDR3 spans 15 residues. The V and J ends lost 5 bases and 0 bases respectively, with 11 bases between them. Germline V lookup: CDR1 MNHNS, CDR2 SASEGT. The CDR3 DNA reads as TGTGCCAGCAGTTGGAGCAGCTATAGCAATCAGCCCCAGCATTTT. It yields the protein CASSWSSYSNQPQHF.

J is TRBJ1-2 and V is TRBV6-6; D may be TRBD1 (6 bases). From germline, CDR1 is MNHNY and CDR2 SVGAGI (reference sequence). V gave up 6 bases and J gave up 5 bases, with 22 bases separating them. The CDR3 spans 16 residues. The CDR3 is CASSQPGHGFEYGYTF. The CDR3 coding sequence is TGTGCCAGCAGCCAACCGGGACACGGGTTCGAGTATGGCTACACCTTC.

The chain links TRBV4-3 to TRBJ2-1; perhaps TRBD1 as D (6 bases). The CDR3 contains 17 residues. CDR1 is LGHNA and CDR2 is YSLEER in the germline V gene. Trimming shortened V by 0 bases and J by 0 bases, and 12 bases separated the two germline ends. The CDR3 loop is CASSQDRQAFSYNEQFF. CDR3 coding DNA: TGCGCCAGCAGCCAAGATAGACAGGCTTTCTCCTACAATGAGCAGTTCTTC.

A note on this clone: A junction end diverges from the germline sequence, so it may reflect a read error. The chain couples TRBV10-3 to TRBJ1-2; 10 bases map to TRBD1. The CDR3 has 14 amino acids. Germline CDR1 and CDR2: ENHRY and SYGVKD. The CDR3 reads CAISEIGTGESYAF. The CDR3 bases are TGTGCCATCAGTGAGATCGGGACAGGGGAGAGCTACGCCTTC.

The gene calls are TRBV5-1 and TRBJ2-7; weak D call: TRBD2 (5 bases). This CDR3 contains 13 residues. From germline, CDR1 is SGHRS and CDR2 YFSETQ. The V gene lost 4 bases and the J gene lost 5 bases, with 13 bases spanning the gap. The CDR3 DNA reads TGCGCCAGCAGCCCCAGCGGCCCCCACGAGCAGTACTTC. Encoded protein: CASSPSGPHEQYF. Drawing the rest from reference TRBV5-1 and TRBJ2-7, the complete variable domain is KAGVTQTPRYLIKTRGQQVTLSCSPISGHRSVSWYQQTPGQGLQFLFEYFSETQRNKGNFPGRFSGRQFSNSRSEMNVSTLELGDSALYLCASSPSGPHEQYFGPGTRLTVT.

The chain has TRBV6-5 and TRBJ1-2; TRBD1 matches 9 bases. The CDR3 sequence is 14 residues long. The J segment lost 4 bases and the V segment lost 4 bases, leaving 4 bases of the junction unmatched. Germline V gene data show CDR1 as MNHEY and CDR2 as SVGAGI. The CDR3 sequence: CASSFDRGAYGYTF. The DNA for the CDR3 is TGTGCCAGCAGTTTTGACAGGGGGGCCTATGGCTACACCTTC.

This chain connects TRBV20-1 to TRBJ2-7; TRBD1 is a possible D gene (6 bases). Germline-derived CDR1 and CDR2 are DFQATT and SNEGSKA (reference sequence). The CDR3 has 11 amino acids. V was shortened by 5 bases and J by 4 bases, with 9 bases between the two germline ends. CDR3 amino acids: CSAGTFYEQYF. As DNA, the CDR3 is TGCAGTGCTGGGACATTTTACGAGCAGTACTTC.

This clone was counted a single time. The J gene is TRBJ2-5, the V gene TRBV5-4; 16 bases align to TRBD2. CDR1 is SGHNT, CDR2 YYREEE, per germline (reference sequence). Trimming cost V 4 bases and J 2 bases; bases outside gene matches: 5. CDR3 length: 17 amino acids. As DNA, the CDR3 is TGTGCCAGCAGCGGGGGACTAGCGGGAGGGTCACAAGAGACCCAGTACTTC. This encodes CASSGGLAGGSQETQYF. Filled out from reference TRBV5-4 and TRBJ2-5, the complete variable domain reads ETGVTQSPTHLIKTRGQQVTLRCSSQSGHNTVSWYQQALGQGPQFIFQYYREEENGRGNFPPRFSGLQFPNYSSELNVNALELDDSALYLCASSGGLAGGSQETQYFGPGTRLLVL.

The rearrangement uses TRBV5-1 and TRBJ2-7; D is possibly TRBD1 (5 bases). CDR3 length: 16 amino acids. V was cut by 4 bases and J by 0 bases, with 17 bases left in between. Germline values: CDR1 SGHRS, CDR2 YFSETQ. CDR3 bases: TGCGCCAGCAGCCCCTTACCACAGGAGATCTCCTACGAGCAGTACTTC. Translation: CASSPLPQEISYEQYF.

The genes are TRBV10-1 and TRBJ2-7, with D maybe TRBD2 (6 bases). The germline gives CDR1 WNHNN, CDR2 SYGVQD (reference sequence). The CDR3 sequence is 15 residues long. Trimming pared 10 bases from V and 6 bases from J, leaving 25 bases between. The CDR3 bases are TGCGCCATCGAGGACCCTGTTAGCGGTAAAGGCGAGCAGTACTTC. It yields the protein CAIEDPVSGKGEQYF.

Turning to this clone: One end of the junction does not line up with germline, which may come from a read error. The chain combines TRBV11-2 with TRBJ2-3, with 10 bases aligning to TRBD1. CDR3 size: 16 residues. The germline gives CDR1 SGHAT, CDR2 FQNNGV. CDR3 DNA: TGTGCCAGCAGCATAGACAGGGGGCGCAGCACAGATACGCAGTATTTT. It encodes CASSIDRGRSTDTQYF.